The 29 T cell receptor beta chains presented below share a single source sample, sequenced in a study of human T cells and chemical hapten exposure. TCRdb passed the RACE reads through MiXCR, listing each CDR3 protein once. Of fewer than 100,000 distinct CDR3 sequences listed, around 12% are singletons. Time point reported: patch test 1, 2 weeks after DPC sensitization. Treatment in this sample: therapeutic diphenylcyclopropenone sensitization with weekly scalp DPC. The sample consisted of whole blood, taken in connection with sensitization to the hapten diphenylcyclopropenone (DPC). Receptor source: a woman between 40 and 50 years old with alopecia areata. Some clones in this sample may be carry-over from other donors' samples.

The table lists this clonotype with many counts. This CDR3 is CASSLIQGSTDTQYF. The CDR3 bases are TGTGCCAGCAGCCTAATTCAGGGTAGCACAGATACGCAGTATTTT. The V call is TRBV7-9, the J call TRBJ2-3, with D tentatively TRBD1 (5 bases). The CDR3 contains 15 residues. V lost 5 bases and J lost 0, with 12 bases in between. The germline V gene has CDR1 SEHNR and CDR2 FQNEAQ (reference sequence). Together with reference TRBV7-9 and TRBJ2-3, the CDR3 gives the full variable domain: DTGVSQNPRHKITKRGQNVTFRCDPISEHNRLYWYRQTLGQGPEFLTYFQNEAQLEKSRLLSDRFSAERPKGSFSTLEIQRTEQGDSAMYLCASSLIQGSTDTQYFGPGTRLTVL.

There are a few counts of this clonotype. V usage is TRBV27 and J usage is TRBJ2-1; 7 nucleotides line up with TRBD2. Germline trimming cut 4 bases from V and 8 bases from J; bases unmatched to any gene: 8. The CDR3 is 14 residues long. Germline CDR1 is MNHEY and CDR2 is SMNVEV (reference sequence). The CDR3: CASSSRRGSYEQFF. CDR3 nucleotide sequence: TGTGCCAGCAGTTCCCGGCGCGGGAGTTATGAGCAGTTCTTC.

This clonotype came up a few times. The V gene is TRBV7-2, the J gene TRBJ2-7, with D unclear. The CDR3 spans 16 residues. Germline lookup yields CDR1 SGHTA and CDR2 FQGNSA. Trimming removed 0 bases at V and 3 bases at J, with 15 bases between. DNA of the CDR3: TGTGCCAGCAGCTTAGCTCCAGGTGGAGATTACTACGAGCAGTACTTC. Its translation is CASSLAPGGDYYEQYF. Filled out from reference TRBV7-2 and TRBJ2-7, the complete variable domain reads GAGVSQSPSNKVTEKGKDVELRCDPISGHTALYWYRQSLGQGLEFLIYFQGNSAPDKSGLPSDRFSAERTGGSVSTLTIQRTQQEDSAVYLCASSLAPGGDYYEQYFGPGTRLTVT.

This clonotype was picked up many times. This chain connects TRBV5-4 to TRBJ1-2; D gene unclear. The CDR3 contains 13 residues. V was clipped by 1 base and J by 8 bases, with 12 bases between them. Germline V gene data show CDR1 as SGHNT and CDR2 as YYREEE (reference sequence). The CDR3 DNA reads TGTGCCAGCAGCTTGAAGCGGGTTGGAGGCTACACCTTC. Amino acid sequence: CASSLKRVGGYTF.

The chain has TRBV15 and TRBJ1-1, with a tentative D call TRBD1 (6 bases). Germline CDR1 is LNHNV and CDR2 is YYDKDF (reference sequence). The CDR3 sequence is 14 residues long. Deletions cut 2 bases from V and 4 bases from J, with 11 bases between. CDR3 residues: CATSRQTGSTEAFF. Written as DNA, the CDR3 is TGTGCCACCAGCAGACAAACAGGGTCCACTGAAGCTTTCTTT.

This rearrangement joins TRBV14 to TRBJ1-1; no definite D call. From germline, CDR1 is SGHDN and CDR2 FVKESK. The CDR3 sequence is 14 residues long. Between the trimmed V and J ends, which lost 0 bases and 10 bases, there was a span of 15 bases. CDR3 sequence (DNA): TGTGCCAGCAGCCAAGACCGTTCGGGCATCGGAGCTTTCTTT. Translation: CASSQDRSGIGAFF.

There are a few counts of this clonotype. The chain links TRBV19 to TRBJ2-1; tentatively, D is TRBD1 or TRBD2 (5 bases each). CDR3 length: 18 amino acids. Germline assignment: CDR1 LNHDA and CDR2 SQIVND (reference sequence). V shed 1 base and J shed 2 bases, with 18 bases lying between them. DNA for the CDR3: TGTGCCAGTAGTATAGGGGGGTCAGCTTACTCCACCTACAATGAGCAGTTCTTC. This translates into CASSIGGSAYSTYNEQFF. Full variable domain (remainder filled in from reference TRBV19 and TRBJ2-1): DGGITQSPKYLFRKEGQNVTLSCEQNLNHDAMYWYRQDPGQGLRLIYYSQIVNDFQKGDIAEGYSVSREKKESFPLTVTSAQKNPTAFYLCASSIGGSAYSTYNEQFFGPGTRLTVL.

This clonotype was recorded many times. CDR3 region: CASSWDRQETQYF. In DNA, the CDR3 is TGTGCCAGCAGCTGGGACAGGCAAGAGACCCAGTACTTC. V gene TRBV7-2 combines with J gene TRBJ2-5, with 8 nucleotides matching TRBD1. The CDR3 spans 13 residues. The J segment lost 2 bases and the V segment lost 4 bases, leaving 0 bases of the junction unmatched. Germline CDR1 is SGHTA and CDR2 is FQGNSA.

The chain has TRBV7-3 and TRBJ1-1, with TRBD1 matching 7 bases. CDR1 is SGHTA, CDR2 FQGTGA, per germline. There are 14 residues in the CDR3. V gave up 4 bases and J gave up 4 bases; unmatched junction bases: 6. The chain's CDR3 is CASSSQEGATEAFF. The CDR3, as DNA: TGTGCCAGCAGCTCCCAAGAGGGGGCCACTGAAGCTTTCTTT.

This chain uses TRBV24-1 with TRBJ2-3, with a possible D match to TRBD1 (5 bases). Trimming cost V 7 bases and J 1 base, with 20 bases left between them. The CDR3 runs 17 residues. Germline-derived CDR1 and CDR2 are KGHDR and SFDVKD. The CDR3 coding sequence is TGTGCCACCAGCGGCGTCGGGCTGGGGCTTGGCACAGATACGCAGTATTTT. Protein sequence: CATSGVGLGLGTDTQYF.

The rearrangement uses TRBV4-1 and TRBJ2-2; D remains ambiguous. The CDR3 loop spans 15 amino acids. Trimming pared 0 bases from V and 7 bases from J, leaving 12 bases between. The germline gives CDR1 MGHRA, CDR2 YSYEKL. CDR3 amino acids: CASSQEFGAGGELFF. The DNA for the CDR3 is TGCGCCAGCAGCCAAGAATTTGGAGCCGGCGGGGAGCTGTTTTTT.

The table lists this clonotype with a few counts. The V call is TRBV6-1, the J call TRBJ2-3; 11 bases align to TRBD2. V dropped 8 bases and J dropped 0; count of bases not matched to a gene: 4. CDR3 length equals 15 residues. Germline assignment: CDR1 MNHNS and CDR2 SASEGT. Here the CDR3 DNA reads TGTGCCAGCCCGGGACTAGCGGCTAGCACAGATACGCAGTATTTT. Its protein is CASPGLAASTDTQYF.

This clonotype was seen a handful of times. V gene TRBV29-1 combines with J gene TRBJ2-1, with TRBD2 identical over 10 bases. Germline V lookup: CDR1 SQVTM, CDR2 ANQGSEA. The CDR3 consists of 16 residues. J was trimmed by 4 bases and V by 0 bases; bases with no gene match: 6. CDR3 nucleotide sequence: TGCAGCGTTGAAGACCCCGGACTAGCGGCTTACAATGAGCAGTTCTTC. Translating gives CSVEDPGLAAYNEQFF.

This clonotype was detected a few times. This chain links TRBV28 with TRBJ1-3, with a tentative D call TRBD1 (5 bases). Germline V gene lookup returns CDR1 MDHEN and CDR2 SYDVKM. This CDR3 comprises 15 residues. Trimming took 6 bases from V and 4 from J, leaving 16 bases between them. In nucleotides, the CDR3 is TGTGCCAGCAGCCAAGCATGGCAGGGAGGAAACACCATATATTTT. It codes for CASSQAWQGGNTIYF.

V is TRBV5-1 and J is TRBJ1-1; a possible D gene is TRBD1 (6 bases). The V gene's germline CDR1 is SGHRS and CDR2 YFSETQ. This CDR3 has 14 residues. Trimming stripped 3 bases from V and 0 bases from J, with 9 bases between. Written as DNA, the CDR3 is TGCGCCAGCAGCTGGCAGGGGATGAACACTGAAGCTTTCTTT. Protein sequence: CASSWQGMNTEAFF.

The CDR3 sequence: CASSPAGVWGYTF. DNA of the CDR3: TGTGCCAGCAGCCCGGCAGGGGTTTGGGGCTACACCTTC. The gene calls are TRBV5-4 and TRBJ1-2; the D gene is possibly TRBD1 (6 bases). Per germline, CDR1 SGHNT and CDR2 YYREEE (reference sequence). The CDR3 spans 13 residues. V lost 4 bases, J lost 8 bases, and 15 bases lay in between. Full variable domain (missing parts from reference TRBV5-4 and TRBJ1-2): ETGVTQSPTHLIKTRGQQVTLRCSSQSGHNTVSWYQQALGQGPQFIFQYYREEENGRGNFPPRFSGLQFPNYSSELNVNALELDDSALYLCASSPAGVWGYTFGSGTRLTVV.

Many counts were recorded for this clonotype. This chain links TRBV29-1 with TRBJ2-7, with 7 bases identical to TRBD2. Germline CDR1 reads SQVTM; CDR2 reads ANQGSEA. The CDR3 contains 11 residues. With V trimmed by 5 bases and J by 9 bases, 7 bases remained unmatched. This chain's CDR3 is CSVWTRLGQYF. DNA of the CDR3: TGCAGCGTTTGGACTAGGTTGGGGCAGTACTTC.

The table lists this clonotype with a few counts. The J gene is TRBJ2-3, the V gene TRBV5-4, with 8 bases fitting TRBD2. CDR1 is SGHNT and CDR2 is YYREEE in the germline V gene (reference sequence). The CDR3 is made up of 18 amino acids. Trimming removed 1 base from V and 1 base from J; junction bases left unmatched: 11. The CDR3, as DNA: TGTGCCAGCAGCTTGTTTTTCGTAGCGGGAATGCGCACAGATACGCAGTATTTT. Protein product: CASSLFFVAGMRTDTQYF.

About this clonotype itself: A single base separates this from a much larger clone, so it may be a read error. V is TRBV28 and J is TRBJ1-1; unclear D gene. CDR1 and CDR2 from the germline V gene are MDHEN and SYDVKM. V gave up 6 bases and J gave up 3 bases, with 5 bases separating them. There are 11 residues in the CDR3. This CDR3 is CASSWYTEAFF. Here the CDR3 DNA reads TGTGCCAGCAGCTGGTACACTGAAGCTTTCTTT. Complete variable domain (other parts from reference TRBV28 and TRBJ1-1): DVKVTQSSRYLVKRTGEKVFLECVQDMDHENMFWYRQDPGLGLRLIYFSYDVKMKEKGDIPEGYSVSREKKERFSLILESASTNQTSMYLCASSWYTEAFFGQGTRLTVV.

CDR3 bases: TGTGCCAGCAGTTTTACGGGTTGGACGGGAGGGCCATTTGGTGAGCAGTTCTTC. Amino acids: CASSFTGWTGGPFGEQFF. This chain uses TRBV12-3 or TRBV12-4 with TRBJ2-1; 8 nucleotides align to TRBD2. CDR3 size: 18 residues. Trimming cost V 3 bases and J 9 bases; bases outside gene matches: 19.

This clonotype was picked up a small number of times. The J gene is TRBJ2-7, the V gene TRBV18; a weak D match, TRBD2 (5 bases). This CDR3 region has 14 residues. V lost 5 bases, J lost 2 bases, and 13 bases lay in between. Germline loops: CDR1 KGHSH, CDR2 LQKENI. CDR3 loop: CASSTYTGTYEQYF. The CDR3 DNA follows: TGTGCCAGCTCAACTTATACGGGGACCTACGAGCAGTACTTC.

The V call is TRBV27, the J call TRBJ2-1; 7 positions match TRBD2. The germline V gene encodes CDR1 MNHEY and CDR2 SMNVEV (reference sequence). With V trimmed by 2 bases and J by 8 bases, 6 bases remained unmatched. This CDR3 region has 14 residues. The CDR3 is CASSLGGGRDEQFF. The CDR3 bases are TGTGCCAGCAGTTTAGGGGGAGGGAGGGATGAGCAGTTCTTC.

The chain has TRBV5-1 and TRBJ2-2; the D is unclear. The CDR3 covers 16 residues. V shed 0 bases and J shed 1 base, with 10 bases lying between them. Per the germline V gene, CDR1 is SGHRS and CDR2 is YFSETQ. The chain's CDR3 is CASSLGVPLNTGELFF. In DNA form, the CDR3 reads TGCGCCAGCAGCTTGGGAGTGCCCTTGAACACCGGGGAGCTGTTTTTT.

The chain is built from TRBV2 and TRBJ1-1; no definite D call. V dropped 4 bases and J dropped 1 base, with 13 bases sitting between them. CDR1 is SNHLY, CDR2 FYNNEI, per germline. The CDR3 has 15 amino acids. CDR3 amino acids: CASSAKGQENTEAFF. CDR3 nucleotide sequence: TGTGCCAGCAGTGCTAAGGGTCAGGAGAACACTGAAGCTTTCTTT.

This clonotype was seen a handful of times. The chain couples TRBV6-6 to TRBJ2-1; 10 positions agree with TRBD2. This CDR3 has 15 amino acids. Per germline, CDR1 MNHNY and CDR2 SVGAGI (reference sequence). The ends lost 4 bases at V and 9 bases at J; junction bases unmatched: 9. CDR3 coding DNA: TGTGCCAGCAGTTCAGCGGGAGGGCGAAAGGGTGAGCAGTTCTTC. Translating gives CASSSAGGRKGEQFF.

At least ten counts were recorded for this clonotype. The CDR3 DNA reads as TGTGCCAGTGTCGGGACTCCAAGAGATGAAGCTTTCTTT. It translates to CASVGTPRDEAFF. This chain connects TRBV12-3 or TRBV12-4 to TRBJ1-1; possible D gene TRBD1, 5 bases. V lost 9 bases, J lost 7 bases, and 18 bases lay in between. The CDR3 runs to 13 residues.

The J gene is TRBJ2-2, the V gene TRBV2, with D possibly matching TRBD1 (6 bases). V lost 6 bases to trimming and J lost 2 bases, with 16 bases between them. Germline CDR1 and CDR2: SNHLY and FYNNEI. The CDR3 has 16 amino acids. The CDR3 bases are TGTGCCAGCAGAGGCGACAGGCAGCAAAACACCGGGGAGCTGTTTTTT. It is translated as CASRGDRQQNTGELFF.

The sample holds a few counts of this clonotype. The DNA of the CDR3 is TGCGCCAGCAGCTTAACCCCCGGCCAGAATGAAAAACTGTTTTTT. Protein sequence: CASSLTPGQNEKLFF. This rearrangement joins TRBV5-1 to TRBJ1-4; D not resolved. The V end lost 2 bases, the J end lost 5 bases, and 13 bases lay between the germline ends. The CDR3 spans 15 residues. Germline assignment: CDR1 SGHRS and CDR2 YFSETQ.

This clonotype appeared many times. The chain employs TRBV20-1 and TRBJ2-1, with TRBD1 identical over 7 bases. Germline-derived CDR1 and CDR2 are DFQATT and SNEGSKA (reference sequence). V lost 6 bases, J lost 8 bases, and 4 bases stayed unmatched. This CDR3 is built from 11 residues. CDR3: CSALQGYEQFF. The CDR3, as DNA: TGCAGTGCCCTACAGGGGTATGAGCAGTTCTTC.